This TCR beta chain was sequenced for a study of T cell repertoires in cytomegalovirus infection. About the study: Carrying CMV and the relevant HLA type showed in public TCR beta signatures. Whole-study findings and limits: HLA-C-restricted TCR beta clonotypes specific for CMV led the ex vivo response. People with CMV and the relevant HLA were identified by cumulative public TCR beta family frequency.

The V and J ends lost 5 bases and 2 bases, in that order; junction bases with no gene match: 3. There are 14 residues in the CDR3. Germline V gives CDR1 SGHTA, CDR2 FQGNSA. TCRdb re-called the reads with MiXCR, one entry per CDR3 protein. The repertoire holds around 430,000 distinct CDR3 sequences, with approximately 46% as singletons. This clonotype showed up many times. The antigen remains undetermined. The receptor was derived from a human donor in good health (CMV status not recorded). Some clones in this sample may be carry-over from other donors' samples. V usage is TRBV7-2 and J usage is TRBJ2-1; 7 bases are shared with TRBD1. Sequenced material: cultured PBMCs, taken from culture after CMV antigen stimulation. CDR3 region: CASSVDRAYNEQFF. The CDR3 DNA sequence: TGTGCCAGCAGCGTCGACAGGGCCTACAATGAGCAGTTCTTC.